This T cell receptor (beta chain) was sequenced for a study of T cells in Graves' hyperthyroidism and ophthalmopathy. This clonotype turned up a few times. Based on clinical symptoms, serum thyroxine and TRAb, thyroid ultrasound and orbital computed tomography, diagnoses were reached. Each 10 ml fresh peripheral blood draw supplied the PBMCs. What was amplified from RNA transcripts were TCR beta CDR3 regions. A set of HTBI primers served as the primers for a first-round RT-PCR of the TCR CDR3. Using its own MiXCR run on the multiplex PCR reads, TCRdb lists one record per CDR3 protein. The sample holds more than 500,000 distinct CDR3 sequences, under 20% seen once. The CDR3 consists of 15 residues. Germline V gives CDR1 MNHNS, CDR2 SASEGT. V lost 7 bases to trimming and J lost 8 bases, with 23 bases between them.

The sequencing sample was made of blood. This receptor was taken from a woman aged 25 to 45 with Graves' hyperthyroidism. The chain combines TRBV6-1 with TRBJ1-2; D possibly corresponds to TRBD1 (5 bases). Written as DNA, the CDR3 is TGTGCCAGCACTCTACGGTACAGAGACGAGGGGGGCTACACCTTC. This codes for CASTLRYRDEGGYTF.